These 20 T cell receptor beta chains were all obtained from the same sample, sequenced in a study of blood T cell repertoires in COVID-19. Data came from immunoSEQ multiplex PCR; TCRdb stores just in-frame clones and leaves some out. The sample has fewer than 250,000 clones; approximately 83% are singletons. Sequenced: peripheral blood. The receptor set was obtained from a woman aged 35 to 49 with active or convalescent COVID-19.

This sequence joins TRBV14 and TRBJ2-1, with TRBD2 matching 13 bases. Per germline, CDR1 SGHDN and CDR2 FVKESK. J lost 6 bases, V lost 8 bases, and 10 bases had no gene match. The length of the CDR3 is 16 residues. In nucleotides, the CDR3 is TGTGCCAGCGCGGTCCGGACTAGCGGGAGTTTCAATGAGCAGTTCTTC. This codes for CASAVRTSGSFNEQFF.

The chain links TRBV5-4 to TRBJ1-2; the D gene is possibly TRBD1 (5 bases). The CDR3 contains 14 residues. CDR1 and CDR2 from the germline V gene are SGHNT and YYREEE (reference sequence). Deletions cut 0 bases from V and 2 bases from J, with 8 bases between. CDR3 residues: CASSLGKGNYGYTF. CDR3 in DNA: TGTGCCAGCAGCTTGGGTAAGGGGAACTATGGCTACACCTTC.

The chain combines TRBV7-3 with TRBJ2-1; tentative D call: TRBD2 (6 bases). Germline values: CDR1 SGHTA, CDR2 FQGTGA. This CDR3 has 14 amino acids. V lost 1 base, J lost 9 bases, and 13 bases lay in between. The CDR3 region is CASSLISSAGEQFF. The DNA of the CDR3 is TGTGCCAGCAGCTTAATTTCTAGCGCGGGTGAGCAGTTCTTC.

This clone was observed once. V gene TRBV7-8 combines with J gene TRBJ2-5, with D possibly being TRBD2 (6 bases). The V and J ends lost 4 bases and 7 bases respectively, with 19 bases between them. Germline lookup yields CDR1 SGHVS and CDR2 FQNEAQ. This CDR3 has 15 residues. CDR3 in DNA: TGTGCCAGCAGCTCCCCGGCGGGACTTCGCGGGACCCAGTACTTC. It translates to CASSSPAGLRGTQYF.

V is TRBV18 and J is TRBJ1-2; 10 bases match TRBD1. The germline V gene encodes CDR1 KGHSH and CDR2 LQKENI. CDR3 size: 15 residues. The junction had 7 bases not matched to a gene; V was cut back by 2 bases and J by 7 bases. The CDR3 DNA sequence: TGTGCCAGCTCACCAGGGGGACAGGGGAGTGGTGGCTACACCTTC. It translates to CASSPGGQGSGGYTF.

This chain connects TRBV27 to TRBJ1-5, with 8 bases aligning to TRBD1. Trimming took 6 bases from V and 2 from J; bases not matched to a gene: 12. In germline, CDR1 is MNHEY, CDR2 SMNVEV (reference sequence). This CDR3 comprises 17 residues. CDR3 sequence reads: CASRRQGAGIGNQPQHF. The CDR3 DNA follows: TGTGCCAGCAGAAGGCAGGGGGCTGGAATTGGCAATCAGCCCCAGCATTTT.

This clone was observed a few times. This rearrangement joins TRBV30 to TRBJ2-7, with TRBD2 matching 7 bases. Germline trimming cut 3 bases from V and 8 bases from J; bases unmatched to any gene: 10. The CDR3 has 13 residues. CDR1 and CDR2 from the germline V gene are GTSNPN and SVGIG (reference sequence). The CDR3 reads CAWSRNTGGKQYF. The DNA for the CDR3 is TGTGCCTGGAGCCGAAATACGGGAGGCAAGCAGTACTTC.

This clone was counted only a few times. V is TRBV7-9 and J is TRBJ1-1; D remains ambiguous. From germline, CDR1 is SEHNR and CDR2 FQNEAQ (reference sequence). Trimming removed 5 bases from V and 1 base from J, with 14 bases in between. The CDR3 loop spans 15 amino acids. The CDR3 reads CASSPPGGRNTEAFF. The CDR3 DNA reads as TGTGCCAGCAGCCCACCCGGAGGGCGGAACACTGAAGCTTTCTTT.

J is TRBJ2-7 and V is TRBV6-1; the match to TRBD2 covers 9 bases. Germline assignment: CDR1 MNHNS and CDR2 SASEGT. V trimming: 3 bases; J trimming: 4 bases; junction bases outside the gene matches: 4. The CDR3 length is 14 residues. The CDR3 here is CASSDSGGRYEQYF. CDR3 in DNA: TGTGCCAGCAGTGATAGCGGGGGTCGATACGAGCAGTACTTC.

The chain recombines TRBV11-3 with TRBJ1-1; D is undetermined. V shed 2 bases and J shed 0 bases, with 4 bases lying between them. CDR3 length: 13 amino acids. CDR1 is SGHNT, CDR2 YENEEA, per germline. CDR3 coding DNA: TGTGCCAGCAGCTTAACAATGAACACTGAAGCTTTCTTT. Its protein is CASSLTMNTEAFF.

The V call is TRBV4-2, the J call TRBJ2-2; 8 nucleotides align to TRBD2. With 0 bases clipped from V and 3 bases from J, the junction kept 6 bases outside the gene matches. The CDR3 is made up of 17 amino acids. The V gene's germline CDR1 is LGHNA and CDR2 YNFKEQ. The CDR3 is CASSQDSSGGYTGELFF. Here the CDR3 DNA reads TGTGCCAGCAGCCAAGATTCAAGCGGGGGATACACCGGGGAGCTGTTTTTT.

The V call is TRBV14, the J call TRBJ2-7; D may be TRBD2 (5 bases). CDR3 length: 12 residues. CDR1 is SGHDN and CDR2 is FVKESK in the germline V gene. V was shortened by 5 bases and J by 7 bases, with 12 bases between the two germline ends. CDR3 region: CASSEGVREQYF. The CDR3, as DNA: TGTGCCAGCAGCGAGGGCGTGAGAGAGCAGTACTTC. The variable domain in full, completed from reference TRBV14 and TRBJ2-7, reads EAGVTQFPSHSVIEKGQTVTLRCDPISGHDNLYWYRRVMGKEIKFLLHFVKESKQDESGMPNNRFLAERTGGTYSTLKVQPAELEDSGVYFCASSEGVREQYFGPGTRLTVT.

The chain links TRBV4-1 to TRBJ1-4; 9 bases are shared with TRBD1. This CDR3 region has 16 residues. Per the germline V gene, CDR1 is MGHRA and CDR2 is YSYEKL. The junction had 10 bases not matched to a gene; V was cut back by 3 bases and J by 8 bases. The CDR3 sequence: CASSHTGTGIREKLFF. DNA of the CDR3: TGCGCCAGCAGCCACACCGGGACAGGGATTCGGGAAAAACTGTTTTTT.

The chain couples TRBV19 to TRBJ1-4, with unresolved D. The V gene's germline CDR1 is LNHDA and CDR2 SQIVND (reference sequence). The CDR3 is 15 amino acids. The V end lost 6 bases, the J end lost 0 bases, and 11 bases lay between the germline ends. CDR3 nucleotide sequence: TGTGCCAGTAGCATCTCGAGGGCAACTAATGAAAAACTGTTTTTT. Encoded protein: CASSISRATNEKLFF.

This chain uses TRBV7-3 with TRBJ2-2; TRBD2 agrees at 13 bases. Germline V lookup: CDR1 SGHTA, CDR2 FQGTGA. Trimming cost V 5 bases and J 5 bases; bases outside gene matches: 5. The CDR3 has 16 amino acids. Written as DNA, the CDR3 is TGTGCCAGCAGCCGGACTAGCGGGAGCGGTACCGGGGAGCTGTTTTTT. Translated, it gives CASSRTSGSGTGELFF.

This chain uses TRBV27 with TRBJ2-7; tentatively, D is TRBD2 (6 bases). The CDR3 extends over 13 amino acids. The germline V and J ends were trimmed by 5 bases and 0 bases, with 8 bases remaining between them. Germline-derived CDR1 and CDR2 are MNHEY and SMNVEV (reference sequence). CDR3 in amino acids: CASSPDYSYEQYF. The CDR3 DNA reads TGTGCCAGCAGTCCGGACTACTCCTACGAGCAGTACTTC.

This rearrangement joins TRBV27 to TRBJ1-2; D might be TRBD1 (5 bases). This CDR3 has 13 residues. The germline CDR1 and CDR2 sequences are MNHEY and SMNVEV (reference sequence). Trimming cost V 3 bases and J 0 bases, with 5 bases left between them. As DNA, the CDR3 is TGTGCCAGCAGTTTGACAGCTAACTATGGCTACACCTTC. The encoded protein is CASSLTANYGYTF.

CDR3 in amino acids: CASSLVAGGVGSQHF. In DNA, the CDR3 is TGTGCCAGCAGCTTAGTTGCAGGGGGAGTTGGGTCCCAGCATTTT. The chain links TRBV7-8 to TRBJ1-5, with 7 nucleotides matching TRBD1. This CDR3 contains 15 residues. Germline CDR1 is SGHVS and CDR2 is FQNEAQ. The J segment lost 11 bases and the V segment lost 1 base, leaving 11 bases of the junction unmatched.

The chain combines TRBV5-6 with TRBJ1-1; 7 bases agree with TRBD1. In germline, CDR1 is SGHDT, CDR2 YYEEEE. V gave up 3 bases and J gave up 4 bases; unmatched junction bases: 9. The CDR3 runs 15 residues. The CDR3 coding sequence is TGTGCCAGCAGCTCCTTACCGGGACAGAGCACTGAAGCTTTCTTT. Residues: CASSSLPGQSTEAFF.

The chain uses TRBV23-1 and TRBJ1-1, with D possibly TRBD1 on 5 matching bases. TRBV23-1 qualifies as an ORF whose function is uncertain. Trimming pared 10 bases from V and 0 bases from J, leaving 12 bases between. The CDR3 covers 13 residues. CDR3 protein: CANQTDMNTEAFF. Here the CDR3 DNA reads TGCGCCAACCAGACAGACATGAACACTGAAGCTTTCTTT.